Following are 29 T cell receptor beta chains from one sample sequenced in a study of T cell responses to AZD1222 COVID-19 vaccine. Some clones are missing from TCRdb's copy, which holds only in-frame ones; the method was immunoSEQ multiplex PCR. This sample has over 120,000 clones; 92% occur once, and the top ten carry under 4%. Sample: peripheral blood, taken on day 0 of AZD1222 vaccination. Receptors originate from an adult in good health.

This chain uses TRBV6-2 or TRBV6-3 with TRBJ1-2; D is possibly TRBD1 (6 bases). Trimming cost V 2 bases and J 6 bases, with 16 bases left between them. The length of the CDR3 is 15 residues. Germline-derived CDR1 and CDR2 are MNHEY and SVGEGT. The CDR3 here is CASSYLSQGWNGYTF. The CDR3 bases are TGTGCCAGCAGTTACCTCTCACAGGGCTGGAATGGCTACACCTTC.

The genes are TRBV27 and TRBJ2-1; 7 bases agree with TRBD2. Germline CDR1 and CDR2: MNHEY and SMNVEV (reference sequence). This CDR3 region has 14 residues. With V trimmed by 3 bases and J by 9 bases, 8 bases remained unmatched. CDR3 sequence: CASSFTSAGSEQFF. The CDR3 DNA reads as TGTGCCAGCAGTTTTACTAGCGCTGGTTCTGAGCAGTTCTTC.

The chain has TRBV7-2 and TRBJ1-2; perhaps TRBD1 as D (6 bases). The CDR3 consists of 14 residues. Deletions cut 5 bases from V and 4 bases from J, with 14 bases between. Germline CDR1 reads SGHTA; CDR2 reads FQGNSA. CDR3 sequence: CASSHPQGLYGYTF. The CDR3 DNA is TGTGCCAGCAGCCACCCGCAGGGGCTCTATGGCTACACCTTC.

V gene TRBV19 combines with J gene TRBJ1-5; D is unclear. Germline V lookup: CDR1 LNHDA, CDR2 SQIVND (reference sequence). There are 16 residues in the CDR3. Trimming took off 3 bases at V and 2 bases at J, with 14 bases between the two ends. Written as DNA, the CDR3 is TGTGCCAGTAGTATTCTTGGGGTACGGGGCAATCAGCCCCAGCATTTT. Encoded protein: CASSILGVRGNQPQHF.

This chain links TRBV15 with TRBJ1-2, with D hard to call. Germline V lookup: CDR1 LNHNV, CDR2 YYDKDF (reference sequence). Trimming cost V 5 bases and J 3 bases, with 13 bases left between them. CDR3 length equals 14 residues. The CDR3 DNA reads TGTGCCACCAGCCCAGCATGGGATGACTATGGCTACACCTTC. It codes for CATSPAWDDYGYTF.

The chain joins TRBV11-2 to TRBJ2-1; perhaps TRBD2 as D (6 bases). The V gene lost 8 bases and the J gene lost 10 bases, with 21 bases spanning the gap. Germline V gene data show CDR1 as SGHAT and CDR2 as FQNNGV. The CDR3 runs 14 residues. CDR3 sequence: CASETGTSGVEQFF. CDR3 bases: TGTGCCAGCGAAACCGGGACTTCTGGCGTGGAGCAGTTCTTC.

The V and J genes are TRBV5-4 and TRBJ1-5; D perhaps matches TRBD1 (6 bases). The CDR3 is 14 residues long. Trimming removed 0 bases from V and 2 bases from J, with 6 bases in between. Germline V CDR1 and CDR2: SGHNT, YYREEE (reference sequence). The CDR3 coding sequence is TGTGCCAGCAGCTTGGAGGGGGGCAATCAGCCCCAGCATTTT. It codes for CASSLEGGNQPQHF.

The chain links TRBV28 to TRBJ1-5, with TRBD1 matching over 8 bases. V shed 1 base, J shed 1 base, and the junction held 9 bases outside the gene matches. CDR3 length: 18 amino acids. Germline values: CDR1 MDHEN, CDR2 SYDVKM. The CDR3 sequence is CASSLLAFGQGSNQPQHF. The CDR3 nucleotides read TGTGCCAGCAGTTTATTGGCCTTCGGACAGGGAAGCAATCAGCCCCAGCATTTT.

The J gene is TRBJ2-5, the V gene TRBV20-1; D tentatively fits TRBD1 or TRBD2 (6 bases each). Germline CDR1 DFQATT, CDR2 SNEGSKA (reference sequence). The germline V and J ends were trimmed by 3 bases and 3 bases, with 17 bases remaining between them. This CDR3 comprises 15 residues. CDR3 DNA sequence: TGCAGTGCTAGTGAGGTGGGGGGCCGGGAAGAGACCCAGTACTTC. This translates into CSASEVGGREETQYF.

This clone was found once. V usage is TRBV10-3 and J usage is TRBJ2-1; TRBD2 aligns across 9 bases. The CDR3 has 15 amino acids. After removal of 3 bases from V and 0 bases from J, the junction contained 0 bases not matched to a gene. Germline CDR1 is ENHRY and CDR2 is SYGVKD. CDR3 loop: CAISDSGSSYNEQFF. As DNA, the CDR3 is TGTGCCATCAGTGATAGCGGGAGCTCCTACAATGAGCAGTTCTTC.

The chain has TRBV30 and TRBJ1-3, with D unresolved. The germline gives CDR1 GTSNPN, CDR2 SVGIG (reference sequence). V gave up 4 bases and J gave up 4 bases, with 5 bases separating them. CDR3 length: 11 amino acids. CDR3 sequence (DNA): TGTGCCTGGAATCTGGGAAACACCATATATTTT. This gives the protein CAWNLGNTIYF.

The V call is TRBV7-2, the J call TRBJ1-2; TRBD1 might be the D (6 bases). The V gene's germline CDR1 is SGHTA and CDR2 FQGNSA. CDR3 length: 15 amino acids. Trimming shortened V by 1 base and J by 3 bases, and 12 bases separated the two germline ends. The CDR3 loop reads CASSLEQGAHYGYTF. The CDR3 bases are TGTGCCAGCAGCTTAGAACAGGGAGCGCACTATGGCTACACCTTC.

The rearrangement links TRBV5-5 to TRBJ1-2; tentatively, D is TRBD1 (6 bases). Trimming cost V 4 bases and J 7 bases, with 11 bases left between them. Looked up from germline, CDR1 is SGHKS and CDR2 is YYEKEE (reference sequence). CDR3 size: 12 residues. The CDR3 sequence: CASSLQGRGYTF. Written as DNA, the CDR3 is TGTGCCAGCAGCCTACAGGGTCGTGGCTACACCTTC.

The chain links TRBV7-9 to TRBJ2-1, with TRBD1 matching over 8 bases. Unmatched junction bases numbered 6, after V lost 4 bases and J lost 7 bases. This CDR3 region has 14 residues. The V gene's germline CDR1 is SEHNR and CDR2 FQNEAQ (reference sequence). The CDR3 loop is CASSSTGDSNEQFF. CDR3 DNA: TGTGCCAGCAGCTCGACAGGGGATTCGAATGAGCAGTTCTTC. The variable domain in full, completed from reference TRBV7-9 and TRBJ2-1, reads DTGVSQNPRHKITKRGQNVTFRCDPISEHNRLYWYRQTLGQGPEFLTYFQNEAQLEKSRLLSDRFSAERPKGSFSTLEIQRTEQGDSAMYLCASSSTGDSNEQFFGPGTRLTVL.

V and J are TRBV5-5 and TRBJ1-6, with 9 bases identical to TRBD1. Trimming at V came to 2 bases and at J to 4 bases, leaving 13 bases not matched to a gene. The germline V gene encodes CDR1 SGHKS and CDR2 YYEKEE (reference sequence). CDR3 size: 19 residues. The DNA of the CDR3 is TGTGCCAGCAGCTTTTCCTCCCTACCGGGACAGGGATATAATTCACCCCTCCACTTT. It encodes CASSFSSLPGQGYNSPLHF.

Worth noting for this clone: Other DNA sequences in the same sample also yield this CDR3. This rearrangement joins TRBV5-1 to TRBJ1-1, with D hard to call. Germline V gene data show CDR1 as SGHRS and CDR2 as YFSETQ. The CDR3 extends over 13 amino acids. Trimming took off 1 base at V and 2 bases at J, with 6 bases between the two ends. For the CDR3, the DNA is TGCGCCAGCAGCTTGCGCGGCAACACTGAAGCTTTCTTT. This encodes CASSLRGNTEAFF.

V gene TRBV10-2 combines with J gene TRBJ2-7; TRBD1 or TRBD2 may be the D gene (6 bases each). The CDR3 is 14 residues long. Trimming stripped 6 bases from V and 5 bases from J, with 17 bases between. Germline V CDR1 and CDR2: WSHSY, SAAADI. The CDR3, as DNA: TGCGCCAGCAGGAGGAGGGGGGAAGAGCACGAGCAGTACTTC. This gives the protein CASRRRGEEHEQYF.

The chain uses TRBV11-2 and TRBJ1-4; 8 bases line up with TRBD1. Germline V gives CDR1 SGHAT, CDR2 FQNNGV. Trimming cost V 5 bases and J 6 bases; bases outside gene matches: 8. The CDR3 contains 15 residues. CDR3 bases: TGTGCCAGCAGCCCCCCCGGGACAGGCTATGAAAAACTGTTTTTT. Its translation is CASSPPGTGYEKLFF.

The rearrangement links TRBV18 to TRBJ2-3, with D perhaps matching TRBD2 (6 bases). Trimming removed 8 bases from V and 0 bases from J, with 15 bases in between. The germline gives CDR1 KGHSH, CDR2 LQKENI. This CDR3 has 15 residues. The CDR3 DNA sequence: TGTGCCAGCCCCACGTCGGGGACTAGCACAGATACGCAGTATTTT. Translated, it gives CASPTSGTSTDTQYF.

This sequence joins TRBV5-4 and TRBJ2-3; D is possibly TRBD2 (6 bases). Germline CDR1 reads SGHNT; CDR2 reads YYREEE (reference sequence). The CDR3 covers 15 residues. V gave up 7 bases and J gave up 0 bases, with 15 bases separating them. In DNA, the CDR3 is TGTGCCAGCCTACCCTCTGGAGGGAGCACAGATACGCAGTATTTT. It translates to CASLPSGGSTDTQYF.

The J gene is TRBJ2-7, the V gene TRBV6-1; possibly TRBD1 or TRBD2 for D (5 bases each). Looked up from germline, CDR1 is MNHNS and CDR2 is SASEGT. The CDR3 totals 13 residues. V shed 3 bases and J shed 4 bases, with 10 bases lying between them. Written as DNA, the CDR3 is TGTGCCAGCAGTGACCGGGACGTTTACGAGCAGTACTTC. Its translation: CASSDRDVYEQYF.

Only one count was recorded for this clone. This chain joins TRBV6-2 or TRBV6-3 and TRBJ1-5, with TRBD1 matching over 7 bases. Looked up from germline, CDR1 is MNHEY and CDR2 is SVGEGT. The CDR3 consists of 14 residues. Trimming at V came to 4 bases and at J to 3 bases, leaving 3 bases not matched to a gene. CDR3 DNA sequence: TGTGCCAGCAGTTGGGGACAGACCAATCAGCCCCAGCATTTT. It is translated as CASSWGQTNQPQHF.

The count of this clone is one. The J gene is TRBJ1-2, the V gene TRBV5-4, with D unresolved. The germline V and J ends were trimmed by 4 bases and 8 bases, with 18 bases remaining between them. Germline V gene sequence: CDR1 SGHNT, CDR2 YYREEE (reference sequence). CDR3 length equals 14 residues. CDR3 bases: TGTGCCAGCAGCGCCCCCGGACTGCCCTTCGGCTACACCTTC. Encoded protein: CASSAPGLPFGYTF. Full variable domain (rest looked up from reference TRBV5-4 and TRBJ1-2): ETGVTQSPTHLIKTRGQQVTLRCSSQSGHNTVSWYQQALGQGPQFIFQYYREEENGRGNFPPRFSGLQFPNYSSELNVNALELDDSALYLCASSAPGLPFGYTFGSGTRLTVV.

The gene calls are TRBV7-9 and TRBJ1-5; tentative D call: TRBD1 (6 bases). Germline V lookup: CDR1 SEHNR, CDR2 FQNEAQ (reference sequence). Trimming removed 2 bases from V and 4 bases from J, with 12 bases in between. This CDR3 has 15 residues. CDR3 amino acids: CASSLSGGGNQPQHF. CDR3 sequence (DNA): TGTGCCAGCAGCTTATCGGGGGGCGGTAATCAGCCCCAGCATTTT.

CDR3 in DNA: TGTGCCAGTAATCTAGCGACCGGGGAGCTGTTTTTT. Protein: CASNLATGELFF. V is TRBV19 and J is TRBJ2-2, with D possibly TRBD2 on 6 matching bases. The ends were cut back, 7 bases at V and 5 bases at J, with 8 bases in the middle. Looked up from germline, CDR1 is LNHDA and CDR2 is SQIVND (reference sequence). There are 12 residues in the CDR3.

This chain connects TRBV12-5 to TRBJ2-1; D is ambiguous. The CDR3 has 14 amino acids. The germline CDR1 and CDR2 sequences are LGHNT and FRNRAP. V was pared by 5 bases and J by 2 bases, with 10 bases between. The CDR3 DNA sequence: TGTGCTAGTGGTCGTCGGGCCCCCTACAATGAGCAGTTCTTC. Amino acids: CASGRRAPYNEQFF.

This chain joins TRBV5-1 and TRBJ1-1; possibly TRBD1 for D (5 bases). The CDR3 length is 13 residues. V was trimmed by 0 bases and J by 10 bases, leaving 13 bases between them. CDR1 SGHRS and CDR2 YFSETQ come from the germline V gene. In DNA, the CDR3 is TGCGCCAGCAGCTTGGAAGGGGCGTTGGGAGCTTTCTTT. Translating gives CASSLEGALGAFF.

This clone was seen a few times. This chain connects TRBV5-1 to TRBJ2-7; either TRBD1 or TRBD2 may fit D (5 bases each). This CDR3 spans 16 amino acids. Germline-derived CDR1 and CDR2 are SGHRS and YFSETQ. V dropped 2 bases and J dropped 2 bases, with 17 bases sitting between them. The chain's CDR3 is CASSLGVDLGAYEQYF. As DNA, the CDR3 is TGCGCCAGCAGCTTAGGGGTGGACTTAGGGGCCTACGAGCAGTACTTC.

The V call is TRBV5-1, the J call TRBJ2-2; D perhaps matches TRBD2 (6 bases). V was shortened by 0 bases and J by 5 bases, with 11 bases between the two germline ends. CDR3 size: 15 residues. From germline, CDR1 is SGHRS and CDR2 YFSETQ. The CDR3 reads CASSLDGSRTGELFF. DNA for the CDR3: TGCGCCAGCAGCTTGGACGGGAGCAGAACCGGGGAGCTGTTTTTT.